Below are 23 T cell receptor beta chains sequenced from a single sample in a study of T cells after yellow fever vaccination. A single record per CDR3 protein comes from TCRdb applying MiXCR to the 5' RACE reads. Counted here are 200,000 to 300,000 distinct CDR3 sequences, about 7% occurring once; the ten biggest clones make up over 0.65%. Material: CD4+ T cells sorted from PBMCs, obtained 15 days after the yellow fever booster vaccination. The receptors come from a man aged 25 to 40 who received the YFV17D yellow fever vaccine.

This clonotype appeared a few times. This rearrangement joins TRBV7-9 to TRBJ2-2, with no clear D. Germline CDR1 SEHNR, CDR2 FQNEAQ (reference sequence). The length of the CDR3 is 16 residues. V shed 5 bases and J shed 4 bases, with 17 bases lying between them. CDR3 sequence (DNA): TGTGCCAGCAGCCCCATGGGATTCCCGAGCACCGGGGAGCTGTTTTTT. It specifies CASSPMGFPSTGELFF.

The chain uses TRBV5-1 and TRBJ2-2; D not certain. V was trimmed by 0 bases and J by 4 bases, leaving 10 bases between them. Germline V gene data show CDR1 as SGHRS and CDR2 as YFSETQ. This CDR3 spans 15 amino acids. CDR3 DNA sequence: TGCGCCAGCAGCTTGGATCCGACCGGCACCGGGGAGCTGTTTTTT. This codes for CASSLDPTGTGELFF.

The chain couples TRBV20-1 to TRBJ2-1, with TRBD2 matching over 10 bases. This CDR3 has 14 residues. Trimming took 5 bases from V and 8 from J; bases not matched to a gene: 9. Germline CDR1 and CDR2: DFQATT and SNEGSKA (reference sequence). This CDR3 reads CSAPWGTSDYEQFF. The CDR3 DNA reads TGCAGTGCTCCGTGGGGGACTAGCGACTATGAGCAGTTCTTC.

The table lists this clonotype with a few counts. V gene TRBV10-3 combines with J gene TRBJ2-7; the match to TRBD1 covers 11 bases. This CDR3 is built from 14 residues. Trimming took 6 bases from V and 5 from J; bases not matched to a gene: 6. Germline V gene lookup returns CDR1 ENHRY and CDR2 SYGVKD. The CDR3 reads CAIRPGQGENEQYF. The CDR3 nucleotides read TGTGCCATCAGGCCGGGACAGGGGGAGAACGAGCAGTACTTC.

This clonotype was seen more than once but under ten times. This chain links TRBV28 with TRBJ2-3; 7 bases are a match to TRBD1. Trimming took 6 bases from V and 6 from J; bases not matched to a gene: 6. This CDR3 has 13 residues. Germline assignment: CDR1 MDHEN and CDR2 SYDVKM. This CDR3 is CASRLTGPDTQYF. Here the CDR3 DNA reads TGTGCCAGCAGACTGACAGGGCCGGATACGCAGTATTTT.

This clonotype has only a few counts. The chain has TRBV20-1 and TRBJ1-2; D possibly corresponds to TRBD1 (5 bases). The CDR3 is made up of 11 amino acids. Germline CDR1 DFQATT, CDR2 SNEGSKA (reference sequence). V shed 7 bases and J shed 7 bases, with 13 bases lying between them. The CDR3 loop reads CSVGAGGGYTF. The CDR3 nucleotides are TGCAGTGTAGGGGCAGGAGGTGGCTACACCTTC.

This clonotype was counted only a few times. The chain combines TRBV6-5 with TRBJ2-7; D is unclear. Germline V gene lookup returns CDR1 MNHEY and CDR2 SVGAGI. V gave up 6 bases and J gave up 5 bases, with 17 bases separating them. This CDR3 is built from 14 residues. The DNA for the CDR3 is TGTGCCAGCAGGTATCGGACCTCGAGCGACGAGCAGTACTTC. This gives the protein CASRYRTSSDEQYF.

This clonotype was observed many times. V is TRBV29-1 and J is TRBJ2-2; TRBD1 aligns across 10 bases. The CDR3 sequence is 14 residues long. Germline assignment: CDR1 SQVTM and CDR2 ANQGSEA. The trim removed 5 bases at V and 1 base at J, leaving 1 base unmatched. CDR3 nucleotide sequence: TGCAGCGTTTGGACAGGGGGGAACACCGGGGAGCTGTTTTTT. This encodes CSVWTGGNTGELFF.

This clonotype was found a few times. The V gene is TRBV7-2, the J gene TRBJ1-2; the match to TRBD1 covers 7 bases. Per the germline V gene, CDR1 is SGHTA and CDR2 is FQGNSA. Trimming removed 6 bases from V and 4 bases from J; junction bases left unmatched: 5. The CDR3 totals 13 residues. The CDR3 region has the DNA TGTGCCAGCAGAACCGGACAGGCCTATGGCTACACCTTC. Translating it yields CASRTGQAYGYTF.

In its sample, this clonotype was seen a few times. This chain uses TRBV29-1 with TRBJ2-3; TRBD1 might be the D (6 bases). The germline V and J ends were trimmed by 2 bases and 9 bases, with 15 bases remaining between them. The CDR3 runs to 13 residues. The germline V gene has CDR1 SQVTM and CDR2 ANQGSEA. CDR3 region: CSVEPRARGTQYF. Written as DNA, the CDR3 is TGCAGCGTTGAACCCCGAGCAAGGGGGACGCAGTATTTT.

This clonotype was seen a few times. The chain recombines TRBV20-1 with TRBJ2-5; D call uncertain. The CDR3 is 14 amino acids. Germline V lookup: CDR1 DFQATT, CDR2 SNEGSKA (reference sequence). Between the trimmed V and J ends, which lost 1 base and 2 bases, there was a span of 11 bases. Written as DNA, the CDR3 is TGCAGTGCTAGAGGCTACGACGTACAAGAGACCCAGTACTTC. Residues: CSARGYDVQETQYF.

This clonotype was counted at least ten times. The V call is TRBV20-1, the J call TRBJ2-3; D unclear. The CDR3 length is 16 residues. The germline CDR1 and CDR2 sequences are DFQATT and SNEGSKA (reference sequence). The V gene lost 0 bases and the J gene lost 4 bases, with 17 bases spanning the gap. The CDR3 coding sequence is TGCAGTGCTAGAGATCCGGAGTTGGGGTGGGCAGATACGCAGTATTTT. Its translation: CSARDPELGWADTQYF.

This clonotype has ten or more counts. The rearrangement joins TRBV6-2 or TRBV6-3 to TRBJ1-1; D may be TRBD1 (5 bases). V lost 6 bases to trimming and J lost 3 bases, with 8 bases between them. This CDR3 is built from 12 residues. Germline V gives CDR1 MNHEY, CDR2 SVGEGT. The CDR3 spells CASRTAYTEAFF. For the CDR3, the DNA is TGTGCCAGCAGGACAGCATACACTGAAGCTTTCTTT.

This chain links TRBV21-1 with TRBJ2-6; the listed D gene, TRBD1, was not tested against the DNA. TRBV21-1 is designated a pseudogene. There are 18 residues in the CDR3. CDR3: CASSDHRWETSGANVLTF. The CDR3 DNA is TGTGCCAGCAGCGACCACAGGTGGGAAACGTCTGGGGCCAACGTCCTGACTTTC.

V gene TRBV18 combines with J gene TRBJ1-1; D not certain. Trimming stripped 3 bases from V and 2 bases from J, with 16 bases between. Germline CDR1 and CDR2: KGHSH and LQKENI. CDR3 length equals 16 residues. This CDR3 is CASSPIAKAVNTEAFF. The CDR3 nucleotides read TGTGCCAGCTCACCTATCGCGAAGGCTGTAAACACTGAAGCTTTCTTT.

In its sample, this clonotype was seen many times. The chain recombines TRBV29-1 with TRBJ2-3; D may be TRBD1 or TRBD2 (5 bases each). V lost 7 bases and J lost 2, with 16 bases in between. The CDR3 sequence is 14 residues long. CDR1 and CDR2 (germline): SQVTM, ANQGSEA. The CDR3 sequence: CSGGPMRPTDTQYF. As DNA, the CDR3 is TGCAGCGGGGGACCCATGCGGCCCACAGATACGCAGTATTTT.

About this clonotype: One base away lies a much larger clone, so this may be a sequencing read error. The J gene is TRBJ2-4, the V gene TRBV29-1; weak D call: TRBD1 (6 bases). Germline V gene sequence: CDR1 SQVTM, CDR2 ANQGSEA. The CDR3 totals 13 residues. This chain's CDR3 is CSVYRVQANIQYF. CDR3 nucleotide sequence: TGCAGTGTATACAGGGTGCAAGCAAACATTCAGTACTTC.

This clonotype was detected many times. This chain links TRBV12-3 or TRBV12-4 with TRBJ2-3; tentatively, D is TRBD2 (5 bases). CDR3 size: 13 residues. Trimming cost V 6 bases and J 1 base, with 8 bases left between them. The CDR3 nucleotides are TGTGCCAGCAGCTTGCGGGGCACAGATACGCAGTATTTT. This translates into CASSLRGTDTQYF.

Many counts were recorded for this clonotype. The chain couples TRBV7-9 to TRBJ1-5; no reliable D call. The CDR3 has 12 residues. The germline gives CDR1 SEHNR, CDR2 FQNEAQ (reference sequence). Between the trimmed V and J ends, which lost 1 base and 5 bases, there was a span of 3 bases. The CDR3: CASSLDDQPQHF. The CDR3 DNA sequence: TGTGCCAGCAGCTTAGATGATCAGCCCCAGCATTTT. Together with reference TRBV7-9 and TRBJ1-5, the CDR3 gives the full variable domain: DTGVSQNPRHKITKRGQNVTFRCDPISEHNRLYWYRQTLGQGPEFLTYFQNEAQLEKSRLLSDRFSAERPKGSFSTLEIQRTEQGDSAMYLCASSLDDQPQHFGDGTRLSIL.

This clonotype was observed many times. The chain couples TRBV3-1 to TRBJ2-3; no reliable D call. V lost 0 bases and J lost 7, with 5 bases in between. CDR3 length equals 12 residues. The germline CDR1 and CDR2 sequences are LGHDT and YNNKEL (reference sequence). CDR3 in amino acids: CASSQETHTQYF. DNA for the CDR3: TGTGCCAGCAGCCAAGAGACTCATACGCAGTATTTT.

This chain connects TRBV27 to TRBJ2-5, with TRBD2 matching 9 bases. Germline values: CDR1 MNHEY, CDR2 SMNVEV (reference sequence). V shed 4 bases, J shed 4 bases, and the junction held 7 bases outside the gene matches. The length of the CDR3 is 15 residues. The DNA for the CDR3 is TGTGCCAGCAGTTCGCCTCTAGCGGGAAGAGAGACCCAGTACTTC. Translating it yields CASSSPLAGRETQYF.

This clonotype turned up a few times. The rearrangement uses TRBV7-8 and TRBJ1-2; TRBD1 agrees at 8 bases. J gave up 4 bases and V 5 bases, and 3 bases lay outside the gene matches. Germline V CDR1 and CDR2: SGHVS, FQNEAQ. CDR3 length: 13 residues. The CDR3 sequence is CASSQTGVYGYTF. Here the CDR3 DNA reads TGTGCCAGCAGCCAGACAGGGGTCTATGGCTACACCTTC.

This clonotype turned up a few times. V and J are TRBV6-1 and TRBJ1-4; D unresolved. The germline V and J ends were trimmed by 6 bases and 3 bases, with 14 bases remaining between them. CDR1 is MNHNS, CDR2 SASEGT, per germline. The CDR3 length is 15 residues. CDR3 region: CASSPRSGANEKLFF. For the CDR3, the DNA is TGTGCCAGCAGCCCTCGTTCGGGAGCTAATGAAAAACTGTTTTTT.